Shown below are 14 T cell receptor beta chains from a single sample sequenced in a study of T cells after yellow fever vaccination. Each CDR3 protein gets one entry after TCRdb re-called the 5' RACE reads with MiXCR. The sample records roughly 350,000 distinct CDR3 sequences, over 4% being singletons. Material: PBMCs, obtained 5 days after the yellow fever booster vaccination. These TCRs come from a man between 18 and 29 years old who received the YFV17D yellow fever vaccine.

This clonotype was observed a handful of times. This chain links TRBV7-2 with TRBJ2-1; 9 bases agree with TRBD2. The V segment lost 8 bases and the J segment 2 bases; nucleotides outside the gene matches: 10. This CDR3 spans 16 amino acids. From germline, CDR1 is SGHTA and CDR2 FQGNSA. The CDR3: CASLRAGGIPYNEQFF. The CDR3 coding sequence is TGTGCCAGCCTAAGGGCGGGGGGGATTCCCTACAATGAGCAGTTCTTC.

This clonotype was seen a handful of times. This chain's CDR3 is CASSSSANYGYTF. The CDR3 DNA follows: TGTGCCAGCAGCTCATCAGCTAACTATGGCTACACCTTC. The rearrangement links TRBV7-2 to TRBJ1-2; D ambiguous. There are 13 residues in the CDR3. Per the germline V gene, CDR1 is SGHTA and CDR2 is FQGNSA. With 4 bases removed from V and 0 bases from J, the gap between germline ends came to 6 bases. The whole variable domain, filled in from reference TRBV7-2 and TRBJ1-2, reads GAGVSQSPSNKVTEKGKDVELRCDPISGHTALYWYRQSLGQGLEFLIYFQGNSAPDKSGLPSDRFSAERTGGSVSTLTIQRTQQEDSAVYLCASSSSANYGYTFGSGTRLTVV.

The V call is TRBV28, the J call TRBJ2-5, with 12 nucleotides matching TRBD1. With 7 bases clipped from V and 6 bases from J, the junction kept 21 bases outside the gene matches. The germline V gene encodes CDR1 MDHEN and CDR2 SYDVKM. CDR3 length: 19 amino acids. CDR3 residues: CASTPFGTGGRLTVKTQYF. In nucleotides, the CDR3 is TGTGCCAGCACCCCTTTCGGGACAGGGGGCCGGTTAACAGTTAAGACCCAGTACTTC.

The sample holds many counts of this clonotype. The chain employs TRBV27 and TRBJ1-2, with a tentative D call TRBD1 (6 bases). Germline-derived CDR1 and CDR2 are MNHEY and SMNVEV (reference sequence). V dropped 0 bases and J dropped 4 bases, with 9 bases sitting between them. CDR3 length: 14 amino acids. CDR3: CASSLSAGAYGYTF. The CDR3 nucleotides read TGTGCCAGCAGTTTATCGGCAGGGGCCTATGGCTACACCTTC.

This clonotype occurred many times. V gene TRBV7-2 combines with J gene TRBJ2-4; D gene ambiguous. Trimming pared 1 base from V and 3 bases from J, leaving 4 bases between. Germline V gene lookup returns CDR1 SGHTA and CDR2 FQGNSA. The CDR3 extends over 13 amino acids. This chain's CDR3 is CASSLERKNIQYF. Here the CDR3 DNA reads TGTGCCAGCAGCTTAGAGCGCAAAAACATTCAGTACTTC.

A few counts support this clonotype. The chain couples TRBV6-6 to TRBJ1-6; 10 bases map to TRBD1. Germline trimming cut 6 bases from V and 11 bases from J; bases unmatched to any gene: 7. The CDR3 length is 14 residues. Germline values: CDR1 MNHNY, CDR2 SVGAGI (reference sequence). The CDR3 sequence is CASRMTGGKAPLHF. The CDR3 DNA sequence: TGTGCCAGCAGGATGACAGGGGGCAAGGCACCCCTCCACTTT.

The CDR3 spells CSAEEGQGASGELFF. DNA for the CDR3: TGCAGCGCCGAAGAGGGACAGGGGGCATCTGGGGAGCTGTTTTTT. The rearrangement uses TRBV29-1 and TRBJ2-2; 12 nucleotides match TRBD1. CDR1 SQVTM and CDR2 ANQGSEA come from the germline V gene. The V and J ends lost 7 bases and 8 bases, in that order; junction bases with no gene match: 11. This CDR3 spans 15 amino acids.

This clonotype was seen more than once but under ten times. This chain links TRBV29-1 with TRBJ2-1; a possible D gene is TRBD2 (5 bases). V dropped 0 bases and J dropped 10 bases, with 13 bases sitting between them. Germline V gene sequence: CDR1 SQVTM, CDR2 ANQGSEA. The CDR3 has 13 amino acids. The CDR3: CSVEDGGQIEQFF. CDR3 nucleotides: TGCAGCGTTGAAGATGGAGGCCAGATAGAGCAGTTCTTC.

This clonotype occurred many times. V gene TRBV15 combines with J gene TRBJ2-1; D not resolved. Per the germline V gene, CDR1 is LNHNV and CDR2 is YYDKDF (reference sequence). CDR3 length equals 14 residues. V lost 1 base, J lost 6 bases, and 10 bases lay in between. The chain's CDR3 is CATSRALGRNEQFF. DNA for the CDR3: TGTGCCACCAGCAGAGCCCTCGGACGCAATGAGCAGTTCTTC.

This rearrangement joins TRBV20-1 to TRBJ2-5; TRBD2 matches 10 bases. This CDR3 comprises 14 residues. Trimming removed 7 bases from V and 5 bases from J; junction bases left unmatched: 10. The germline CDR1 and CDR2 sequences are DFQATT and SNEGSKA (reference sequence). CDR3 residues: CSVIALAGEETQYF. CDR3 bases: TGCAGTGTCATAGCCCTAGCGGGGGAGGAGACCCAGTACTTC.

This clonotype occurred a few times. V gene TRBV4-3 combines with J gene TRBJ2-7, with 8 positions matching TRBD2. The germline CDR1 and CDR2 sequences are LGHNA and YSLEER. With 9 bases clipped from V and 2 bases from J, the junction kept 9 bases outside the gene matches. This CDR3 is built from 14 residues. The DNA for the CDR3 is TGCGCCAGTCCTCCCGGGGGGGCTACCTACGAGCAGTACTTC. As protein: CASPPGGATYEQYF.

As DNA, the CDR3 is TGTGCCAGCAGTTACTCGGTATATACAGATACGCAGTATTTT. It specifies CASSYSVYTDTQYF. This chain links TRBV6-5 with TRBJ2-3; unclear D gene. This CDR3 has 14 amino acids. Looked up from germline, CDR1 is MNHEY and CDR2 is SVGAGI. The V and J ends lost 0 bases and 3 bases respectively, with 7 bases between them.

This clonotype occurred a few times. This chain links TRBV6-5 with TRBJ2-1, with TRBD1 matching 9 bases. The V gene end was trimmed by 2 bases and the J gene end by 7 bases; junction bases not matched to a gene: 3. From germline, CDR1 is MNHEY and CDR2 SVGAGI. This CDR3 is 14 amino acids long. CDR3 in amino acids: CASSYGTGKNEQFF. CDR3 nucleotides: TGTGCCAGCAGTTACGGGACAGGGAAAAATGAGCAGTTCTTC.

This clonotype has just a few counts. This chain joins TRBV19 and TRBJ1-2, with 8 positions matching TRBD1. This CDR3 has 15 residues. CDR1 and CDR2 from the germline V gene are LNHDA and SQIVND (reference sequence). V gave up 5 bases and J gave up 4 bases; unmatched junction bases: 9. CDR3 amino acids: CASSSRQGPSYGYTF. DNA of the CDR3: TGTGCCAGTAGTTCCCGACAGGGGCCTTCCTATGGCTACACCTTC.